This T cell receptor beta chain was sequenced in a study of chemoradiotherapy in HPV16-positive cancers. As for the study in general: Candidate HPV-specific clones and shared TCR motifs came from a couple of HPV16-positive patients. Study results and limitations: During treatment, candidate HPV-specific clones and E7-related motifs expanded in tumor.

Germline values: CDR1 LNHDA, CDR2 SQIVND (reference sequence). With V trimmed by 6 bases and J by 0 bases, 4 bases remained unmatched. This CDR3 region has 15 residues. Data came from immunoSEQ multiplex PCR; TCRdb stores just in-frame clones and leaves some out. Altogether roughly 10,000 clones are present, 65% to 80% being singletons, with the ten largest covering approximately 13%. This clone occurred a few times. No antigen is known for it. Samples were taken several times over chemoradiotherapy. This rearrangement joins TRBV19 to TRBJ2-3; 9 bases agree with TRBD2. The source was tumor tissue, collected from a patient who underwent chemoradiotherapy. This receptor was identified in a human donor with HPV-associated anogenital cancer. The CDR3 region is CASSRRGGSTDTQYF. CDR3 DNA: TGTGCCAGTAGCCGGCGGGGGGGTAGCACAGATACGCAGTATTTT.